The sequence of this T cell receptor beta chain was determined in a study of cytomegalovirus exposure and HLA in healthy donors. Clones were read by immunoSEQ multiplex PCR, and TCRdb kept only the in-frame ones, dropping some. The sample gives about 400,000 clones, more than 80% of which show up once; roughly 0.83% is in the top ten. CDR3 length: 16 amino acids. CDR1 is MDHEN and CDR2 is SYDVKM in the germline V gene. V shed 5 bases, J shed 3 bases, and the junction held 12 bases outside the gene matches. The chain combines TRBV28 with TRBJ2-5; TRBD1 matches 7 bases. What was sequenced was PBMCs. The TCR comes from a woman between 18 and 29 years old in good health and CMV-seronegative. This CDR3 reads CASSELSGQVEETQYF. The CDR3 DNA is TGTGCCAGCAGTGAGCTTTCTGGACAGGTAGAAGAGACCCAGTACTTC.